This is a list of T cell receptor beta chains from one sample in a study of CD8+ T cells in alopecia areata. Assay: immunoSEQ multiplex PCR; the TCRdb copy retains only in-frame clones and omits some. The data contain 150,000 or so clones, about 86% of them seen just once; the ten biggest clones take up roughly 13%. The source material was CD8+ T cells sorted from blood, sampled at week 4, from a patient treated with tofacitinib. The origin of the receptors is a human donor with alopecia areata. The CDR3 runs from the conserved cysteine through the conserved F or W. The D gene is left open where the match is weak. Size tells how often a clone was seen (once, few, many) or the class of an expanded clone, and some rows leave it out.

>-|TRBV27|TRBJ2-1|TRBD1
TGTGCCAGCAGCCCCGGACAGGTACTAAGCTACAATGAGCAGTTCTTC
CASSPGQVLSYNEQFF
>-|TRBV30|TRBJ2-7|-
TGTGCCTGGAGTGGAGGGCCATCCTACGAGCAGTACTTC
CAWSGGPSYEQYF
>-|TRBV13|TRBJ2-7|TRBD1
TGTGCCAGCAGTCCTGGGACAGGGGGTTTCTACGAGCAGTACTTC
CASSPGTGGFYEQYF
>once|TRBV29-1|TRBJ2-1|-
TGCAGCCTCAAGACACCCAATTACAATGAGCAGTTCTTC
CSLKTPNYNEQFF
>-|TRBV7-2|TRBJ1-2|-
TGTGCCAGCAGCCAGAGCTACTATGGCTACACCTTC
CASSQSYYGYTF
>-|TRBV27|TRBJ2-3|TRBD2
TGTGCCAGCAGCCCGCACGGGACTATAGATACGCAGTATTTT
CASSPHGTIDTQYF
>-|TRBV29-1|TRBJ2-2|TRBD2
TGCAGCGTTCTAGCGGGAGGCGAACACGGGGAGCTGTTTTTT
CSVLAGGEHGELFF
>-|TRBV6-1|TRBJ1-2|TRBD1
TGTGCCAGCAGTGAGGCCGGGGACAGGATATATGGCTACACCTTC
CASSEAGDRIYGYTF
>-|TRBV6-6|TRBJ1-5|-
TGTGCCAGCAGTTACCGGCAAAATAGCAATCAGCCCCAGCATTTT
CASSYRQNSNQPQHF
>-|TRBV5-1|TRBJ1-1|TRBD1
TGCGCCAGCAGCTCGGGGACAGGGGTGAACACTGAAGCTTTCTTT
CASSSGTGVNTEAFF
>-|TRBV9|TRBJ2-5|-
TGTGCCAGCAGCGTAGGGGGAACGTCCCCAGAGACCCAGTACTTC
CASSVGGTSPETQYF
>once|TRBV29-1|TRBJ2-2|TRBD1
TGCAGCGTTGAAAGGGGACAGGGAATCACCGGGGAGCTGTTTTTT
CSVERGQGITGELFF
>-|TRBV7-3|TRBJ2-1|TRBD2
TGTGCCAGCAGCTTAACTCTTTTGGGACTAGCGGGAGGCAGCAGCGATGAGCAGTTCTTC
CASSLTLLGLAGGSSDEQFF
>-|TRBV29-1|TRBJ2-7|-
TGCAGCGTCCTAGGTGTGAGCCCCGGGACATTGAGCTCCTACGAGCAGTACTTC
CSVLGVSPGTLSSYEQYF
>-|TRBV29-1|TRBJ2-1|-
TGCAGCGTTGAAGATCGGGCCGATGAGCAGTTCTTC
CSVEDRADEQFF
>-|TRBV6-5|TRBJ2-7|TRBD1
TGTGCCAGCAGCAGGACAGGGGAGCGATCCTACGAGCAGTACTTC
CASSRTGERSYEQYF
>-|TRBV27|TRBJ2-7|TRBD1
TGTGCCAGCAGTTTATCCGGGACAGGGGCCTTCTACGAGCAGTACTTC
CASSLSGTGAFYEQYF
>-|TRBV27|TRBJ2-7|TRBD1
TGTGCCAGCAGTTTATCGGGGGGGACAGGGTTCTACGAGCAGTACTTC
CASSLSGGTGFYEQYF
>few|TRBV27|TRBJ1-1|TRBD1
TGTGCCAGCAGTCCGGGACAGCCGACTGAAGCTTTCTTT
CASSPGQPTEAFF
>-|TRBV21-1|TRBJ2-1|-
TGTGCCAGCAGCAAATTCGGGACTAGCGGGAGGCCCTCCTACAATGAGCAGTTCTTC
CASSKFGTSGRPSYNEQFF
>-|TRBV4-1|TRBJ2-1|-
TGCGCCAGCAGCCTCCGCAATGAGCAGTTCTTC
CASSLRNEQFF
>-|TRBV4-1|TRBJ2-3|-
TGCGCCAGCAGCCGTTGGGGGAGCACAGATACGCAGTATTTT
CASSRWGSTDTQYF
>once|TRBV15|TRBJ2-7|TRBD2
TGTGCCACCAGCAGAGTGGGACTAGCGGGAGTCTCCGAGCAGTACTTC
CATSRVGLAGVSEQYF
>-|TRBV27|TRBJ2-1|TRBD2
TGTGCCAGCAGGGATGGGACTAGCGGCTACAATGAGCAGTTCTTC
CASRDGTSGYNEQFF
>once|TRBV9|TRBJ2-3|-
TGTGCCAGCAGCGCCACAAGGCTAGCGAGTGATACGCAGTATTTT
CASSATRLASDTQYF
>-|TRBV7-9|TRBJ2-7|-
TGTGCCAGCAGCTTAGAGGATTGGGAGCAGTACTTC
CASSLEDWEQYF
>-|TRBV27|TRBJ2-3|-
TGTGCCAGCAGTTCCCCAAGGGGGGGCGGGCAAGATACGCAGTATTTT
CASSSPRGGGQDTQYF
>once|TRBV2|TRBJ2-1|-
TGTGCCAGCAGCAGGGCCTCCTACAATGAGCAGTTCTTC
CASSRASYNEQFF
>-|TRBV2|TRBJ2-1|-
TGTGCCAGCAGTGATTCTGGTTTTGAGCAGTTCTTC
CASSDSGFEQFF
>-|TRBV11-2|TRBJ2-7|-
TGTGCCAGCTCAGGGACGAGGGGGTACGAGCAGTACTTC
CASSGTRGYEQYF
>-|TRBV29-1|TRBJ2-5|-
TGCAGCGTGGCCGTGGAGGGTCGGCTCCAAGAGACCCAGTACTTC
CSVAVEGRLQETQYF
>-|TRBV7-8|TRBJ2-7|TRBD2
TGTGCCAGCAGCTTAGTGTCGCTAGCGGGATTCTACGAGCAGTACTTC
CASSLVSLAGFYEQYF
>-|TRBV7-9|TRBJ2-5|-
TGTGCCAGCAGGGACGCAGGGGTGAAAGAGACCCAGTACTTC
CASRDAGVKETQYF
>-|TRBV30|TRBJ2-7|TRBD1
TGTGCCTGGAGTGCGGGACAGGGGATCTACGAGCAGTACTTC
CAWSAGQGIYEQYF
>-|TRBV5-5|TRBJ2-1|TRBD1
TGTGCCAGCACCTCAAACAGGGGGCATGAGCAGTTCTTC
CASTSNRGHEQFF
>once|TRBV6-6|TRBJ2-3|-
TGTGCCAGCACCCCCCTTGGGGCTAGCACAGATACGCAGTATTTT
CASTPLGASTDTQYF
>-|TRBV27|TRBJ1-5|-
TGTGCCACCGCTCCAACTATATGGCAGCCCCAGCATTTT
CATAPTIWQPQHF
>-|TRBV4-1|TRBJ2-1|TRBD2
TGCGCCAGCAGCCAAGATAATAGCGGGGGGGCGGTCGTTGAGCAGTTCTTC
CASSQDNSGGAVVEQFF
>-|TRBV7-9|TRBJ2-7|-
TGTGCCAGCAGCTTCCCCACACGCTACGAGCAGTACTTC
CASSFPTRYEQYF
>-|TRBV7-9|TRBJ2-7|-
TGTGCCAGCAGCTCGGGAGTAACCTACGAGCAGTACTTC
CASSSGVTYEQYF
>-|TRBV7-2|TRBJ2-1|TRBD1
TGTGCCAGCTTCCCGGGACAGCACAATGAGCAGTTCTTC
CASFPGQHNEQFF
>once|TRBV30|TRBJ2-7|-
TGTGCCTGGAGTGTACAAGGGGGGGGTTTGGAGCAGTACTTC
CAWSVQGGGLEQYF
>-|TRBV29-1|TRBJ2-7|TRBD2
TGCAGCGTTGAAACCGGGACTAGCACGACCTACGAGCAGTACTTC
CSVETGTSTTYEQYF
>-|TRBV19|TRBJ2-7|-
TGTGCCAGTAGTATCGCGGTTTTCGGACAGACCTACGAGCAGTACTTC
CASSIAVFGQTYEQYF
>-|TRBV14|TRBJ2-3|-
TGTGCCAGCAGCCAAGCGAGGAGGAGCACAGATACGCAGTATTTT
CASSQARRSTDTQYF
>-|TRBV7-9|TRBJ2-7|-
TGTGCCAGCAGCCACGGTCGTGGGGCAAGGACCTACGAGCAGTACTTC
CASSHGRGARTYEQYF
>-|TRBV5-4|TRBJ2-7|-
TGTGCCAGCACCGGGGACACTTCCTACGAGCAGTACTTC
CASTGDTSYEQYF
>-|TRBV29-1|TRBJ1-1|-
TGCAGCGTTGAGGGCTTTGAAGCTTTCTTT
CSVEGFEAFF
>-|TRBV7-6|TRBJ1-2|-
TGTGCCAGCAGCAATGGACCCTATGGCTACACCTTC
CASSNGPYGYTF
>-|TRBV10-3|TRBJ2-7|TRBD1
TGTGCCATCACCACAGGGGATTTGCAGTACTTC
CAITTGDLQYF
>once|TRBV4-1|TRBJ1-1|TRBD1
TGCGCCAGCAGCCAAGATCCGTCGATTAGGGGGCGCGGCACTGAAGCTTTCTTT
CASSQDPSIRGRGTEAFF
>-|TRBV27|TRBJ1-1|-
TGTGCCAGCAGTTTATATGGGGCGCTGAACACTGAAGCTTTCTTT
CASSLYGALNTEAFF
>-|TRBV4-1|TRBJ2-2|-
TGCGCCAGCAGCCGTTGGGCGGGAAACACCGGGGAGCTGTTTTTT
CASSRWAGNTGELFF
>-|TRBV27|TRBJ1-2|TRBD1
TGTGCCAGCAGTTCGACAGGGGTCTATGGCTACACCTTC
CASSSTGVYGYTF
>-|TRBV11-2|TRBJ2-5|-
TGTGCCAGCAGCTCCTGGAGGGACAGACAAGAGACCCAGTACTTC
CASSSWRDRQETQYF